This T cell receptor (beta chain) was recovered during a study of beta chain features in type 1 diabetes. The single heparinised draw taken from each donor contained approximately 100 mL of blood on average. About this clone: The antigen remains unidentified.

Points from the study as a whole: Whatever favoring of shorter templates PCR might show would apply equally to patients and controls. Whether TCRB rearrangement is influenced by HLA type was left unresolved in this analysis. Sequencing the cDNA could make cells with high TCR expression show up more than they should.

Trimming left V 2 bases short and J 4 bases short, with 18 bases between. The germline gives CDR1 SEHNR, CDR2 FQNEAQ (reference sequence). The CDR3 length is 17 residues. cDNA synthesis used the whole RNA isolate, giving expressed TCRB sequences. Generated by immunoSEQ multiplex PCR, the TCRdb table keeps only in-frame clones and is missing some. The sample records tens of thousands of clones, roughly 50% being singletons. The V gene is TRBV7-9, the J gene TRBJ1-3; D might be TRBD1 (5 bases). This clonotype was obtained from a woman in her twenties or thirties in good health. Sequencing was performed on stem cell memory CD4+ T cells from blood. The CDR3 sequence: CASSLTGRDRVGNTIYF. The CDR3 region has the DNA TGTGCCAGCAGCTTAACGGGGAGGGACCGCGTCGGAAACACCATATATTTT.